This T cell receptor (beta chain) is drawn from a study of blood T cells in healthy people across ages. Through a sample-barcoded 5' primer and a J-beta primer mix, a second PCR was run for roughly 7 to 11 cycles. A single record per CDR3 protein comes from TCRdb applying MiXCR to the 5' RACE reads. The profile covers some 860,000 distinct CDR3 sequences, with about 61% appearing a single time and 20% to 30% taken by the ten largest. A remark on this clonotype: Its antigen is not identified.

This CDR3 region has 13 residues. Trimming left V 2 bases short and J 11 bases short, with 15 bases between. Germline V gives CDR1 MNHEY, CDR2 SVGAGI. The study, taken as a whole, reports: Unsorted PBMC material precluded a definitive naive versus antigen-experienced comparison. Changes in expanded clonotypes were possibly confounded, as the CMV status of donors was unknown.

Whenever a sample was processed, at least 6 million PBMCs were isolated. The sequencing sample was made of blood. This clonotype was obtained from a man aged 35-49 years in good health. The rearrangement joins TRBV6-5 to TRBJ2-5; D ambiguous. The CDR3 protein is CASSYGRTDGQYF. For the CDR3, the DNA is TGTGCCAGCAGTTACGGCCGGACGGACGGGCAGTACTTC.